Below, 3 T cell receptor beta chains from the same sample are listed, as sequenced in a study of graft-versus-host responses after intestinal transplantation. The data were produced by immunoSEQ multiplex PCR, yet TCRdb's version contains in-frame clones alone and is incomplete. The sample shows roughly 23,000 clones, around 77% of them seen only once. Processing was applied to graft tissue in order to liberate intraepithelial and lamina propria lymphocytes. The sample here was ileum tissue, taken 12 days after intestinal transplant. The receptors originated from a human patient who received an intestinal transplant, so some T cells may come from the graft donor.

The chain recombines TRBV15 with TRBJ2-7, with a weak D call TRBD1 (5 bases). Germline V gives CDR1 LNHNV, CDR2 YYDKDF (reference sequence). The V and J ends lost 0 bases and 3 bases respectively, with 12 bases between them. The CDR3 loop spans 15 amino acids. The CDR3, as DNA: TGTGCCACCAGCAGAGATCGGACAAACAGCTACGAGCAGTACTTC. Its protein product is CATSRDRTNSYEQYF.

The CDR3 nucleotides read TGTGCCAGCAGCTGGAGGGGCCTGGCGGGGGCCCCAGATACGCAGTATTTT. Translated, it gives CASSWRGLAGAPDTQYF. The V call is TRBV5-6, the J call TRBJ2-3; the D gene is possibly TRBD2 (7 bases). The CDR3 length is 17 residues. Looked up from germline, CDR1 is SGHDT and CDR2 is YYEEEE. V lost 3 bases to trimming and J lost 4 bases, with 21 bases between them.

V usage is TRBV19 and J usage is TRBJ2-1; 9 nucleotides line up with TRBD2. The CDR3 is 14 amino acids. CDR1 is LNHDA, CDR2 SQIVND, per germline (reference sequence). After removal of 9 bases from V and 8 bases from J, the junction contained 11 bases not matched to a gene. The CDR3 sequence: CASNSGSSGHEQFF. In nucleotides, the CDR3 is TGTGCCAGCAATAGCGGGAGCAGTGGGCATGAGCAGTTCTTC. The full variable domain, completed using reference TRBV19 and TRBJ2-1, is DGGITQSPKYLFRKEGQNVTLSCEQNLNHDAMYWYRQDPGQGLRLIYYSQIVNDFQKGDIAEGYSVSREKKESFPLTVTSAQKNPTAFYLCASNSGSSGHEQFFGPGTRLTVL.